The 21 T cell receptor beta chains presented below share a single source sample, sequenced in a study of blood T cell repertoires in COVID-19. Assay: immunoSEQ multiplex PCR; the TCRdb copy retains only in-frame clones and omits some. The sample has 150,000 to 200,000 clones, about 86% seen once. Input material: peripheral blood. These TCRs come from a woman at least 80 years old with acute or convalescent COVID-19.

The chain is built from TRBV5-4 and TRBJ1-1; D is unclear. Germline CDR1 SGHNT, CDR2 YYREEE (reference sequence). This CDR3 is 15 amino acids long. Trimming took 0 bases from V and 1 from J, leaving 10 bases between them. This chain's CDR3 is CASSLARWPNTEAFF. For the CDR3, the DNA is TGTGCCAGCAGCTTGGCACGCTGGCCGAACACTGAAGCTTTCTTT.

This chain uses TRBV29-1 with TRBJ2-3, with D hard to call. CDR3 size: 12 residues. Germline CDR1 is SQVTM and CDR2 is ANQGSEA. V was shortened by 5 bases and J by 2 bases, with 8 bases between the two germline ends. The CDR3 DNA reads TGCAGCGTTCATGCTAACACAGATACGCAGTATTTT. Protein sequence: CSVHANTDTQYF.

The chain recombines TRBV7-2 with TRBJ2-3; D perhaps matches TRBD1 (6 bases). This CDR3 contains 14 residues. The V and J ends lost 4 bases and 3 bases respectively, with 11 bases between them. Germline V lookup: CDR1 SGHTA, CDR2 FQGNSA. In DNA, the CDR3 is TGTGCCAGCAGCTACCAGAGGGGGACAGATACGCAGTATTTT. It encodes CASSYQRGTDTQYF.

The DNA for the CDR3 is TGTGCCAGCAGTACCTCATTTCCTAGCGCCTCCTACAATGAGCAGTTCTTC. Amino acid sequence: CASSTSFPSASYNEQFF. J is TRBJ2-1 and V is TRBV6-2 or TRBV6-3; possible D gene TRBD2, 6 bases. This CDR3 comprises 17 residues. The V end lost 5 bases, the J end lost 0 bases, and 17 bases lay between the germline ends. CDR1 and CDR2 (germline): MNHEY, SVGEGT.

The chain carries TRBV28 and TRBJ2-2; 7 bases fit TRBD2. Trimming cost V 11 bases and J 6 bases; bases outside gene matches: 9. Germline V CDR1 and CDR2: MDHEN, SYDVKM. This CDR3 is 13 amino acids long. In DNA, the CDR3 is TGTGCCTCCATCGGGGGGTGGGCCGGGGAGCTGTTTTTT. Encoded protein: CASIGGWAGELFF.

The rearrangement uses TRBV13 and TRBJ2-2, with D perhaps matching TRBD1 (5 bases). The CDR3 sequence is 13 residues long. V was clipped by 4 bases and J by 7 bases, with 10 bases between them. From germline, CDR1 is PRHDT and CDR2 FYEKMQ (reference sequence). CDR3 region: CASSYQGYGELFF. CDR3 nucleotide sequence: TGTGCCAGCAGCTACCAGGGTTACGGGGAGCTGTTTTTT.

J is TRBJ2-7 and V is TRBV6-1; the match to TRBD2 covers 7 bases. The junction had 1 base not matched to a gene; V was cut back by 0 bases and J by 2 bases. The germline CDR1 and CDR2 sequences are MNHNS and SASEGT. The CDR3 spans 14 residues. The CDR3 DNA follows: TGTGCCAGCAGTGAAGCGGGGGGGGCCTACGAGCAGTACTTC. Translated, it gives CASSEAGGAYEQYF.

This clone was observed once. The chain carries TRBV7-8 and TRBJ2-5; 9 bases match TRBD2. There are 14 residues in the CDR3. V was clipped by 7 bases and J by 4 bases; unmatched bases: 7. Germline assignment: CDR1 SGHVS and CDR2 FQNEAQ. Written as DNA, the CDR3 is TGTGCCAGCACCTCAGCGGGGGGTGGAGAGACCCAGTACTTC. This gives the protein CASTSAGGGETQYF. The full variable domain, rest sourced from reference TRBV7-8 and TRBJ2-5, is GAGVSQSPRYKVAKRGQDVALRCDPISGHVSLFWYQQALGQGPEFLTYFQNEAQLDKSGLPSDRFFAERPEGSVSTLKIQRTQQEDSAVYLCASTSAGGGETQYFGPGTRLLVL.

This chain connects TRBV7-2 to TRBJ2-1; TRBD2 matches 8 bases. The germline V gene has CDR1 SGHTA and CDR2 FQGNSA. The CDR3 extends over 16 amino acids. Trimming removed 0 bases from V and 2 bases from J; junction bases left unmatched: 3. Written as DNA, the CDR3 is TGTGCCAGCAGCTTAGCCAGCGGGGGACCCTACAATGAGCAGTTCTTC. Protein sequence: CASSLASGGPYNEQFF.

V is TRBV19 and J is TRBJ1-2; D uncertain. V gave up 6 bases and J gave up 2 bases, with 10 bases separating them. Germline V lookup: CDR1 LNHDA, CDR2 SQIVND (reference sequence). The CDR3 is 13 amino acids. The CDR3 spells CASRGNRNYGYTF. The CDR3, as DNA: TGTGCCAGTAGAGGTAACAGAAACTATGGCTACACCTTC.

The gene calls are TRBV3-1 (or the pseudogene TRBV3-2) and TRBJ2-7, with 7 bases fitting TRBD2. Germline V gene sequence: CDR1 LGHDT, CDR2 YNNKEL (reference sequence). Trimming removed 1 base from V and 3 bases from J; junction bases left unmatched: 6. The CDR3 is made up of 15 amino acids. The CDR3 region has the DNA TGTGCCAGCAGCCAAGGGGGCGGGAGTCACTACGAGCAGTACTTC. It yields the protein CASSQGGGSHYEQYF.

The chain recombines TRBV28 with TRBJ2-2, with 9 bases lining up with TRBD1. Germline CDR1 MDHEN, CDR2 SYDVKM. This CDR3 contains 15 residues. J gave up 5 bases and V 1 base, and 2 bases lay outside the gene matches. CDR3 amino acids: CASSLSTGGTGELFF. Written as DNA, the CDR3 is TGTGCCAGCAGTTTATCGACAGGGGGGACCGGGGAGCTGTTTTTT.

V is TRBV19 and J is TRBJ1-1, with D possibly matching TRBD1 (5 bases). Trimming removed 5 bases from V and 6 bases from J, with 19 bases in between. Germline values: CDR1 LNHDA, CDR2 SQIVND (reference sequence). The CDR3 spans 15 residues. This CDR3 is CASSPGRAGDAEAFF. CDR3 DNA sequence: TGTGCCAGTAGTCCGGGGAGGGCCGGGGACGCTGAAGCTTTCTTT. The full variable domain, in which reference TRBV19 and TRBJ1-1 provide the parts outside the CDR3, is DGGITQSPKYLFRKEGQNVTLSCEQNLNHDAMYWYRQDPGQGLRLIYYSQIVNDFQKGDIAEGYSVSREKKESFPLTVTSAQKNPTAFYLCASSPGRAGDAEAFFGQGTRLTVV.

The chain combines TRBV11-1 with TRBJ2-2; 11 nucleotides line up with TRBD2. Germline loops: CDR1 SGHAT, CDR2 FQDESV (reference sequence). The CDR3 is 15 amino acids. V lost 6 bases, J lost 5 bases, and 5 bases stayed unmatched. The CDR3 loop reads CASRFLAGGTGELFF. The DNA for the CDR3 is TGTGCCAGCAGGTTCCTAGCGGGAGGAACCGGGGAGCTGTTTTTT.

This chain joins TRBV6-1 and TRBJ1-5; D gene unclear. The length of the CDR3 is 14 residues. V lost 0 bases, J lost 9 bases, and 12 bases lay in between. The germline CDR1 and CDR2 sequences are MNHNS and SASEGT. This chain's CDR3 is CASSEANSLWPQHF. In DNA form, the CDR3 reads TGTGCCAGCAGTGAAGCAAACAGTTTATGGCCCCAGCATTTT.

The CDR3 protein is CASSPRPGGRTEAFF. CDR3 sequence (DNA): TGTGCCAGCAGCCCGAGACCCGGCGGGAGGACTGAAGCTTTCTTT. V usage is TRBV3-1 (or the pseudogene TRBV3-2) and J usage is TRBJ1-1; D unresolved. Trimming pared 4 bases from V and 5 bases from J, leaving 17 bases between. This CDR3 is 15 amino acids long. Germline values: CDR1 LGHDT, CDR2 YNNKEL (reference sequence).

This chain links TRBV3-1 (or the pseudogene TRBV3-2) with TRBJ1-2, with TRBD1 matching over 7 bases. The CDR3 has 14 residues. The V gene's germline CDR1 is LGHDT and CDR2 YNNKEL (reference sequence). V was clipped by 2 bases and J by 8 bases; unmatched bases: 8. The CDR3 here is CASSQPGQRSGYTF. CDR3 DNA sequence: TGTGCCAGCAGCCAACCGGGACAGCGGTCAGGCTACACCTTC.

V gene TRBV14 combines with J gene TRBJ2-1; TRBD1 is a possible D gene (6 bases). Trimming pared 2 bases from V and 7 bases from J, leaving 18 bases between. CDR3 size: 16 residues. Germline assignment: CDR1 SGHDN and CDR2 FVKESK. The CDR3 loop is CASSQPGHPTLNEQFF. The CDR3 DNA follows: TGTGCCAGCAGCCAACCGGGACACCCGACGTTGAATGAGCAGTTCTTC.

This chain uses TRBV24-1 with TRBJ2-7; D remains ambiguous. Germline V gene sequence: CDR1 KGHDR, CDR2 SFDVKD. Trimming took 5 bases from V and 8 from J, leaving 15 bases between them. There are 13 residues in the CDR3. The CDR3 DNA reads as TGTGCCACCAGTGCATATGGGCAGGCCCAGCAGTACTTC. Its translation is CATSAYGQAQQYF.

V is TRBV12-3 or TRBV12-4 and J is TRBJ2-5; D ambiguous. Trimming shortened V by 1 base and J by 4 bases, and 4 bases separated the two germline ends. This CDR3 comprises 12 residues. The CDR3 DNA reads TGTGCCAGCAGTTTAGTCCGAGAGACCCAGTACTTC. This sequence encodes CASSLVRETQYF.

V and J are TRBV25-1 and TRBJ1-3; D gene uncertain. V was clipped by 3 bases and J by 2 bases, with 8 bases between them. Germline V gene sequence: CDR1 MGHDK, CDR2 SYGVNS. The CDR3 length is 14 residues. The CDR3 region is CASSEVQTGNTIYF. DNA of the CDR3: TGTGCCAGCAGTGAGGTTCAGACTGGAAACACCATATATTTT.